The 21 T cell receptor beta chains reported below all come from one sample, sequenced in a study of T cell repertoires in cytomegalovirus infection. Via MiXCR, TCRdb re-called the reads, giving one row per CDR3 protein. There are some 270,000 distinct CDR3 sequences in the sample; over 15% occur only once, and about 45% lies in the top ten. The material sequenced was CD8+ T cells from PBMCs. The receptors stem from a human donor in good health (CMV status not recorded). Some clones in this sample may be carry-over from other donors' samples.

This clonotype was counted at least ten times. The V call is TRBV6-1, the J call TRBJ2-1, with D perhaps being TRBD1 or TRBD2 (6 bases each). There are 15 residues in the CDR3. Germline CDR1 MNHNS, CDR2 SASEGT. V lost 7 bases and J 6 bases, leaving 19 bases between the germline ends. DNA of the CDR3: TGTGCCAGCAAGGACTACAGGGAAGGTCTCAATGAGCAGTTCTTC. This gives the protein CASKDYREGLNEQFF.

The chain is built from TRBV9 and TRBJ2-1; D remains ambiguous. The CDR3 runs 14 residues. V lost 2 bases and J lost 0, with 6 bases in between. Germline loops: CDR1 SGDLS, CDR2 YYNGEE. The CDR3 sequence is CASSVLSSYNEQFF. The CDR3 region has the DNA TGTGCCAGCAGCGTTCTGAGCTCCTACAATGAGCAGTTCTTC.

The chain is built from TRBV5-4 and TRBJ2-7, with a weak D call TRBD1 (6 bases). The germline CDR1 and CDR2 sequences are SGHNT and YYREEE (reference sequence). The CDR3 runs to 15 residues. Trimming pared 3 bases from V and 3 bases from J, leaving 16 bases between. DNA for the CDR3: TGTGCCAGCAGCTCGAGGGGGAGTATGGACTACGAGCAGTACTTC. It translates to CASSSRGSMDYEQYF. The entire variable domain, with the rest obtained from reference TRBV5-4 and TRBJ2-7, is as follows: ETGVTQSPTHLIKTRGQQVTLRCSSQSGHNTVSWYQQALGQGPQFIFQYYREEENGRGNFPPRFSGLQFPNYSSELNVNALELDDSALYLCASSSRGSMDYEQYFGPGTRLTVT.

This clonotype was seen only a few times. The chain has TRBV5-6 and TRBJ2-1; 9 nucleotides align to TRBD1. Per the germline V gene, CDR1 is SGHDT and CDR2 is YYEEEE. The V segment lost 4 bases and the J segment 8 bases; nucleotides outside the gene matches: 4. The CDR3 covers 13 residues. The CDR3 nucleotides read TGTGCCAGCAGCCTGGGACAGGGTCATGAGCAGTTCTTC. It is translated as CASSLGQGHEQFF.

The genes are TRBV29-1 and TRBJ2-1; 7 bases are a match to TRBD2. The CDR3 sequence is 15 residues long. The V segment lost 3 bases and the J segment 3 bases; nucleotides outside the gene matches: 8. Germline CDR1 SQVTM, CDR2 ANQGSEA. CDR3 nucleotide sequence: TGCAGCGTTGACGTTGGTCTAGCGGACTACAATGAGCAGTTCTTC. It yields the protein CSVDVGLADYNEQFF.

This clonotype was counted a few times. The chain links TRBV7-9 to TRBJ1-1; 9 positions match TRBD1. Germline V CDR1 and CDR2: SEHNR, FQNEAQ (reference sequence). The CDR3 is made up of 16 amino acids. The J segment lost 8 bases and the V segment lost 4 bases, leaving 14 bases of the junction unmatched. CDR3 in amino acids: CASSSPKFTGGYEAFF. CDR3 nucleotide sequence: TGTGCCAGCAGCTCCCCGAAGTTCACAGGGGGCTACGAAGCTTTCTTT. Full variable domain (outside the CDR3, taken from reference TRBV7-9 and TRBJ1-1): DTGVSQNPRHKITKRGQNVTFRCDPISEHNRLYWYRQTLGQGPEFLTYFQNEAQLEKSRLLSDRFSAERPKGSFSTLEIQRTEQGDSAMYLCASSSPKFTGGYEAFFGQGTRLTVV.

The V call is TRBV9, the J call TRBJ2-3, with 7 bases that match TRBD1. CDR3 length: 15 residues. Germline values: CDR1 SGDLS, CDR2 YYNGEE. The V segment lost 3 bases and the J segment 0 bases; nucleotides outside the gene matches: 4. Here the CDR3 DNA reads TGTGCCAGCAGCGACGAGGGGGCCAGCACAGATACGCAGTATTTT. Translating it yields CASSDEGASTDTQYF.

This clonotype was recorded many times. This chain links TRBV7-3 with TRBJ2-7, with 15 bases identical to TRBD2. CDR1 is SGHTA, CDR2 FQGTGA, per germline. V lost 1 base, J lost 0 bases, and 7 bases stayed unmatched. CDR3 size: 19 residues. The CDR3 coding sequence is TGTGCCAGCAGCTTAAAAGGGGGACTAGCGGGGGGAAGCTCCTACGAGCAGTACTTC. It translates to CASSLKGGLAGGSSYEQYF. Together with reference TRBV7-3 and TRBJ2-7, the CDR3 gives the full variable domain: GAGVSQTPSNKVTEKGKYVELRCDPISGHTALYWYRQSLGQGPEFLIYFQGTGAADDSGLPNDRFFAVRPEGSVSTLKIQRTERGDSAVYLCASSLKGGLAGGSSYEQYFGPGTRLTVT.

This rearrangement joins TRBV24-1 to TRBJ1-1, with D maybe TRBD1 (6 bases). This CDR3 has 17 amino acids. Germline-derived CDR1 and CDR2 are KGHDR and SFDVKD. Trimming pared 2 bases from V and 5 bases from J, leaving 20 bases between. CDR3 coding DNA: TGTGCCACCAGTGATTCTTACCATATGACAGGACGAACTGAAGCTTTCTTT. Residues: CATSDSYHMTGRTEAFF.

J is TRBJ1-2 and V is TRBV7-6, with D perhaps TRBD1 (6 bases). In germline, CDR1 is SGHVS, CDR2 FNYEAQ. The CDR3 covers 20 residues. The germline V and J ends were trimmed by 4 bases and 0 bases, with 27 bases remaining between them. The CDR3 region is CASSSARTGTARPPNYGYTF. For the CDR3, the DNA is TGTGCCAGCAGCTCAGCACGTACAGGGACCGCGAGACCCCCTAACTATGGCTACACCTTC.

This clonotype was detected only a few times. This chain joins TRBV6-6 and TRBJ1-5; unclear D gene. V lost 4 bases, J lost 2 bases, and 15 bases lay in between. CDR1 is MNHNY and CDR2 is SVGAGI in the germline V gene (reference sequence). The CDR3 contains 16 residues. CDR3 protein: CASSSLSRSGNQPQHF. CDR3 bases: TGTGCCAGCAGTTCCCTGTCCCGATCCGGCAATCAGCCCCAGCATTTT.

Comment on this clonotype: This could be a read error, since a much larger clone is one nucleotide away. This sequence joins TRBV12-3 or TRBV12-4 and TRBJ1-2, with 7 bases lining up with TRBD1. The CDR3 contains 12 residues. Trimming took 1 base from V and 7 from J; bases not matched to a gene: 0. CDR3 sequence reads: CASSLGDSGYTF. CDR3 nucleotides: TGTGCCAGCAGTTTAGGGGACAGTGGCTACACCTTC.

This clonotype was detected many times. The CDR3 reads CASSLSGETQYF. For the CDR3, the DNA is TGTGCCAGCAGCTTATCAGGGGAGACCCAGTACTTC. The V gene is TRBV7-8, the J gene TRBJ2-5; D possibly corresponds to TRBD1 (5 bases). The V gene lost 2 bases and the J gene lost 5 bases, with 6 bases spanning the gap. The CDR3 totals 12 residues. The germline V gene has CDR1 SGHVS and CDR2 FQNEAQ.

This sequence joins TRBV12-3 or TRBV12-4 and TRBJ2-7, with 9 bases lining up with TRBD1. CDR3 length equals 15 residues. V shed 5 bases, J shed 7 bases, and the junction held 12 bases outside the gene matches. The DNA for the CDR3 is TGTGCCAGCAGTACCCGGACAGGGGATTCTGGAGAGCAGTACTTC. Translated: CASSTRTGDSGEQYF.

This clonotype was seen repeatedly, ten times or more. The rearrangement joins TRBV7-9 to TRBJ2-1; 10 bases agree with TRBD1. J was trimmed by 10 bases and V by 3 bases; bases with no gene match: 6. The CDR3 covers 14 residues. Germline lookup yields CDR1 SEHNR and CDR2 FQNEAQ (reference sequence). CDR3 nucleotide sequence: TGTGCCAGCAGCTTCAGGACAGGGGGTTGGGAGCAGTTCTTC. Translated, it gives CASSFRTGGWEQFF. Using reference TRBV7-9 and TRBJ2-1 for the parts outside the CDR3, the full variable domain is DTGVSQNPRHKITKRGQNVTFRCDPISEHNRLYWYRQTLGQGPEFLTYFQNEAQLEKSRLLSDRFSAERPKGSFSTLEIQRTEQGDSAMYLCASSFRTGGWEQFFGPGTRLTVL.

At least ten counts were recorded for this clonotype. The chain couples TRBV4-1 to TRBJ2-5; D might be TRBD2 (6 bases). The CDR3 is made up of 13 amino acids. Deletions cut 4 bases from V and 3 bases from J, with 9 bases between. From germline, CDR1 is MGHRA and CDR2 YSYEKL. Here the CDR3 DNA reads TGCGCCAGCAGCCCTGGAGGGAAAGAGACCCAGTACTTC. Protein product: CASSPGGKETQYF.

The DNA for the CDR3 is TGTGCCAGCAGCCCCGGGACTCAGCAGTTCTTC. It translates to CASSPGTQQFF. V and J are TRBV7-2 and TRBJ2-1; D is possibly TRBD2 (6 bases). This CDR3 has 11 residues. With 5 bases removed from V and 11 bases from J, the gap between germline ends came to 10 bases. CDR1 and CDR2 from the germline V gene are SGHTA and FQGNSA.

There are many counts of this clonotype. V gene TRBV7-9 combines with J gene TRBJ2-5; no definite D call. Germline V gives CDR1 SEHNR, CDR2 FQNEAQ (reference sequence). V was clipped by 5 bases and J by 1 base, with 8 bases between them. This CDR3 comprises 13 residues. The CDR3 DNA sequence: TGTGCCAGCAGCCCAAGAGCCCAAGAGACCCAGTACTTC. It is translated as CASSPRAQETQYF.

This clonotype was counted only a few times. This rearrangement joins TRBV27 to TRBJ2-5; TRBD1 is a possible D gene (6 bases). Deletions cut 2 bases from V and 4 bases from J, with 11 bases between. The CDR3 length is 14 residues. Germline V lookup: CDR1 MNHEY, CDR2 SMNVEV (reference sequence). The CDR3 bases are TGTGCCAGCAGTTTACGGACAGACGGAGAGACCCAGTACTTC. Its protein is CASSLRTDGETQYF.

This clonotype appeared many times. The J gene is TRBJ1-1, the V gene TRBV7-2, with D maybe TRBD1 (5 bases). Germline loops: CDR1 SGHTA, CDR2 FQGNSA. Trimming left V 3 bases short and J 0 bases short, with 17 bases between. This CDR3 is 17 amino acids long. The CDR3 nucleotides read TGTGCCAGCAGCTTTCTGCCGGGGACGGCGATGAACACTGAAGCTTTCTTT. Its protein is CASSFLPGTAMNTEAFF.

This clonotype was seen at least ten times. CDR3 in amino acids: CASSPPRTYTDTQYF. CDR3 bases: TGTGCCAGCAGTCCCCCAAGGACCTACACAGATACGCAGTATTTT. V is TRBV28 and J is TRBJ2-3; D unclear. The CDR3 length is 15 residues. Germline assignment: CDR1 MDHEN and CDR2 SYDVKM. V shed 5 bases and J shed 2 bases, with 14 bases lying between them. Complete variable domain (other parts from reference TRBV28 and TRBJ2-3): DVKVTQSSRYLVKRTGEKVFLECVQDMDHENMFWYRQDPGLGLRLIYFSYDVKMKEKGDIPEGYSVSREKKERFSLILESASTNQTSMYLCASSPPRTYTDTQYFGPGTRLTVL.